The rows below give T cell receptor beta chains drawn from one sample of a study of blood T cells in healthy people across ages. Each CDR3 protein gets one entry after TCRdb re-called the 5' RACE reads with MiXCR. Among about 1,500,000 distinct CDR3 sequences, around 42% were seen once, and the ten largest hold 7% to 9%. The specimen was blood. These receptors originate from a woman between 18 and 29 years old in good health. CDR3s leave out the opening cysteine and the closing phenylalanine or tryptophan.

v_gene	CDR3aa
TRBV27	ASNSNTGELF
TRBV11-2	ASSLPGTTRNGYT
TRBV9	ASSAETTGPSGKNIQY
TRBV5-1	ASSSPRLAGGVNSYNEQF
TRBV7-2	ASSLAGWPSYEQY
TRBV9	ASSPGQGREQY
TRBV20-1	SARESSYNEQY
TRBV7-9	ASSQSGLGYVYT
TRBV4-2	ASSQTWTASTDTQY
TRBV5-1	ASSFGDLRTQETQY
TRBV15	ATSQQGLSSGHT
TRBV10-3	ATQDGGPSSYEQY
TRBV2	ASSEAVVRSSEAF
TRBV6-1	ASSVASVETQY
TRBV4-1	ASSQDWSGLAYNEQF
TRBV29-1	SVDPGGRETQY
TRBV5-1	ASSLAEGLYNEQY
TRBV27	ASSVWGTNEKLF
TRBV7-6	ASSPQFGGQY
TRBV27	ASSFTLLLNEQF
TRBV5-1	ASSSQELGSKMNTEAF
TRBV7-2	ASSHGLGFADTRY
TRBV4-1	ASSPTSSGAGETQY
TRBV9	ASSVAWGGEQF
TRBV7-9	ASSDPDSPRDEQF
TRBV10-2	ASSGQGLNNEQF
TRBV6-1	ASSEHGADKNIQY
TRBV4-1	ASSQVGGQDPSFPALEQY
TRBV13	ASSQGTSGDQETQY
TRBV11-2	ASSSSLRWGLAGASTDTQY
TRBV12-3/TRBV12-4	ASCSSGGNTGELF
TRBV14	ASSQLRQGAGELF
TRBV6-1	ASSDMRGPYGYT
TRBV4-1	ASSQVLLGETQY
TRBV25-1	ASSNRGDYEQY
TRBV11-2	ASSLEPSSSYEQY
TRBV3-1	ASSQRDRDNSPLH
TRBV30	ARSGTYEQY
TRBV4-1	ASSQDYRQF
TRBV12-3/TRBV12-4	ASSLGQTPRGYGYT
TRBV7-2	ASSLVDRRGNTIY
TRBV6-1	ASSELTGTNSPLH
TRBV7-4	ASSLFGVQPQH
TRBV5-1	ASSLFRGAGAEAF
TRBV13	ASSYSGTPPYEQY
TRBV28	ASRGPGSYEQY
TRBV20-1	SATGTSGTEEQY
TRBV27	ASSPRGSGRQETQY
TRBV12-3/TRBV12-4	ASSQGGPFLDTQY
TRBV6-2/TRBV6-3	ASSYLTGGFTDTQY
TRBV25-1	ASSVAAQGEEAF
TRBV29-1	SVDLVRHLDNEQF
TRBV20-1	SARDRGRGYAF